A single sample gave rise to the 25 T cell receptor beta chains below, sequenced in a study of blood T cell repertoires in COVID-19. TCRdb's copy holds only in-frame clones and misses some; the assay was immunoSEQ multiplex PCR. In the table there are 170,000 or so clones, 70% to 90% of which are singletons. Sequencing was done on a sample of peripheral blood. All receptors derive from a man aged 35-49 years with active or convalescent COVID-19.

The chain employs TRBV7-3 and TRBJ2-7; D is uncertain. The CDR3 contains 14 residues. Germline V gives CDR1 SGHTA, CDR2 FQGTGA. Between the trimmed V and J ends, which lost 1 base and 1 base, there was a span of 8 bases. CDR3 loop: CASSLRRRSYEQYF. In DNA, the CDR3 is TGTGCCAGCAGCTTAAGGCGGCGGTCCTACGAGCAGTACTTC.

The rearrangement links TRBV15 to TRBJ1-4; D is unclear. Germline CDR1 reads LNHNV; CDR2 reads YYDKDF (reference sequence). The CDR3 has 12 amino acids. V was cut by 4 bases and J by 8 bases, with 8 bases left in between. The DNA for the CDR3 is TGTGCCACCAGCAATAGAGTGGAAAAACTGTTTTTT. This encodes CATSNRVEKLFF.

The gene calls are TRBV30 and TRBJ1-3; a possible D gene is TRBD1 (5 bases). This CDR3 region has 13 residues. The V gene lost 4 bases and the J gene lost 2 bases, with 9 bases spanning the gap. The germline gives CDR1 GTSNPN, CDR2 SVGIG (reference sequence). The CDR3 reads CAWTAGPGNTIYF. CDR3 bases: TGTGCCTGGACAGCAGGGCCTGGAAACACCATATATTTT.

This chain joins TRBV11-3 and TRBJ2-2; 7 bases agree with TRBD2. Germline CDR1 SGHNT, CDR2 YENEEA. V lost 5 bases to trimming and J lost 7 bases; unmatched junction nucleotides: 7. The CDR3 totals 14 residues. In DNA, the CDR3 is TGTGCCAGCAGCCAGACGGGGGGACTCGGGGAGCTGTTTTTT. The encoded protein is CASSQTGGLGELFF.

As DNA, the CDR3 is TGTGCCAGCGCTGGGGAAGCGGGGGGGCGCTGGGAGACCCAGTACTTC. It yields the protein CASAGEAGGRWETQYF. This rearrangement joins TRBV28 to TRBJ2-5, with 10 bases aligning to TRBD2. In germline, CDR1 is MDHEN, CDR2 SYDVKM. CDR3 size: 16 residues. V trimming: 8 bases; J trimming: 5 bases; junction bases outside the gene matches: 14.

J is TRBJ1-4 and V is TRBV7-9, with D maybe TRBD1 (5 bases). The V gene's germline CDR1 is SEHNR and CDR2 FQNEAQ (reference sequence). The V and J ends lost 0 bases and 5 bases respectively, with 13 bases between them. The CDR3 covers 16 residues. CDR3 nucleotides: TGTGCCAGCAGCTTAGCGCCAGGGCAAGGGAATGAAAAACTGTTTTTT. Its translation is CASSLAPGQGNEKLFF.

This chain uses TRBV12-3 or TRBV12-4 with TRBJ1-5; the D is unclear. V dropped 4 bases and J dropped 5 bases, with 9 bases sitting between them. CDR3 length equals 13 residues. The CDR3 DNA is TGTGCCAGCAGTTCGCGGGTTGATCAGCCCCAGCATTTT. Encoded protein: CASSSRVDQPQHF.

The genes are TRBV3-1 (or the pseudogene TRBV3-2) and TRBJ2-7; a possible D gene is TRBD1 (6 bases). V was trimmed by 4 bases and J by 2 bases, leaving 12 bases between them. The length of the CDR3 is 14 residues. CDR1 and CDR2 (germline): LGHDT, YNNKEL (reference sequence). This CDR3 reads CASSRGQSPYEQYF. The CDR3 DNA reads as TGTGCCAGCAGCCGCGGACAGTCCCCCTACGAGCAGTACTTC.

The chain couples TRBV4-2 to TRBJ2-5, with 10 bases matching TRBD1. The CDR3 is 15 amino acids. Germline V CDR1 and CDR2: LGHNA, YNFKEQ. The V gene end was trimmed by 6 bases and the J gene end by 0 bases; junction bases not matched to a gene: 4. CDR3 amino acids: CASSPGQGYQETQYF. The CDR3 region has the DNA TGTGCCAGCAGTCCGGGACAGGGGTACCAAGAGACCCAGTACTTC.

The chain combines TRBV29-1 with TRBJ2-5, with 9 bases that match TRBD1. Losses at the gene ends were 7 bases for V and 5 bases for J; bases not matched to a gene: 11. CDR1 and CDR2 (germline): SQVTM, ANQGSEA. This CDR3 region has 14 residues. The CDR3 DNA reads as TGCAGCGCCCTCACGGGACAGGGTATGGAGACCCAGTACTTC. Translation: CSALTGQGMETQYF. The whole variable domain, remainder taken from reference TRBV29-1 and TRBJ2-5, is SAVISQKPSRDICQRGTSLTIQCQVDSQVTMMFWYRQQPGQSLTLIATANQGSEATYESGFVIDKFPISRPNLTFSTLTVSNMSPEDSSIYLCSALTGQGMETQYFGPGTRLLVL.

CDR3 coding DNA: TGTGCCAGCAGCCCCACCAGGGGGGAAAAACTGTTTTTT. This sequence encodes CASSPTRGEKLFF. The rearrangement links TRBV4-2 to TRBJ1-4, with TRBD1 matching over 7 bases. V lost 4 bases, J lost 8 bases, and 4 bases stayed unmatched. Looked up from germline, CDR1 is LGHNA and CDR2 is YNFKEQ. The CDR3 sequence is 13 residues long.

This chain connects TRBV10-1 to TRBJ1-1; D ambiguous. Germline V gene sequence: CDR1 WNHNN, CDR2 SYGVQD (reference sequence). The CDR3 extends over 13 amino acids. V shed 8 bases and J shed 1 base, with 11 bases lying between them. This CDR3 is CASLARGNTEAFF. CDR3 in DNA: TGCGCCAGCCTGGCGCGGGGGAACACTGAAGCTTTCTTT.

The V gene is TRBV28, the J gene TRBJ2-7; 9 positions agree with TRBD1. The trim removed 2 bases at V and 1 base at J, leaving 3 bases unmatched. This CDR3 spans 15 amino acids. Germline-derived CDR1 and CDR2 are MDHEN and SYDVKM. CDR3 sequence reads: CASSLTGGVSYEQYF. CDR3 DNA: TGTGCCAGCAGTTTAACAGGGGGCGTTTCCTACGAGCAGTACTTC.

This chain uses TRBV28 with TRBJ1-2; weak D call: TRBD1 (6 bases). CDR1 is MDHEN, CDR2 SYDVKM, per germline. The CDR3 has 14 amino acids. Trimming pared 7 bases from V and 3 bases from J, leaving 15 bases between. CDR3 sequence reads: CASNSKTGHYGYTF. In nucleotides, the CDR3 is TGTGCCAGCAACTCCAAGACAGGCCACTATGGCTACACCTTC.

The chain has TRBV15 and TRBJ1-1, with D possibly matching TRBD1 (5 bases). From germline, CDR1 is LNHNV and CDR2 YYDKDF (reference sequence). The CDR3 runs to 12 residues. Trimming pared 6 bases from V and 2 bases from J, leaving 7 bases between. The CDR3 region is CATRRGNTEAFF. The CDR3 DNA reads as TGTGCCACCAGAAGGGGTAACACTGAAGCTTTCTTT. Variable domain in full (rest from reference TRBV15 and TRBJ1-1): DAMVIQNPRYQVTQFGKPVTLSCSQTLNHNVMYWYQQKSSQAPKLLFHYYDKDFNNEADTPDNFQSRRPNTSFCFLDIRSPGLGDTAMYLCATRRGNTEAFFGQGTRLTVV.

The CDR3 region is CASLGRRFGYGYTF. The CDR3 coding sequence is TGTGCCAGCTTGGGCAGGAGGTTTGGATATGGCTACACCTTC. V gene TRBV2 combines with J gene TRBJ1-2, with no clear D. This CDR3 contains 14 residues. From germline, CDR1 is SNHLY and CDR2 FYNNEI. V was clipped by 8 bases and J by 5 bases, with 18 bases between them. Full variable domain (outside the CDR3, taken from reference TRBV2 and TRBJ1-2): EPEVTQTPSHQVTQMGQEVILRCVPISNHLYFYWYRQILGQKVEFLVSFYNNEISEKSEIFDDQFSVERPDGSNFTLKIRSTKLEDSAMYFCASLGRRFGYGYTFGSGTRLTVV.

V usage is TRBV29-1 and J usage is TRBJ2-7; 7 bases align to TRBD2. CDR3 length equals 13 residues. With 3 bases clipped from V and 0 bases from J, the junction kept 2 bases outside the gene matches. Germline V gives CDR1 SQVTM, CDR2 ANQGSEA. CDR3 coding DNA: TGCAGCGTTGAGGGGAGGGCCTCCTACGAGCAGTACTTC. This gives the protein CSVEGRASYEQYF.

The rearrangement links TRBV6-6 to TRBJ1-5, with a weak D call TRBD1 (6 bases). This CDR3 is 14 amino acids long. Per the germline V gene, CDR1 is MNHNY and CDR2 is SVGAGI (reference sequence). The V end lost 5 bases, the J end lost 4 bases, and 12 bases lay between the germline ends. The CDR3 loop reads CASSGGQGNQPQHF. DNA for the CDR3: TGTGCCAGCAGTGGTGGGCAGGGGAATCAGCCCCAGCATTTT.

The chain combines TRBV9 with TRBJ2-1, with 8 bases matching TRBD2. V lost 2 bases and J lost 3; bases outside the gene matches: 7. Per germline, CDR1 SGDLS and CDR2 YYNGEE. The length of the CDR3 is 16 residues. CDR3 nucleotides: TGTGCCAGCAGCGTTGGCGGGGGGAACTACTACAATGAGCAGTTCTTC. Amino acid sequence: CASSVGGGNYYNEQFF.

The rearrangement uses TRBV9 and TRBJ2-2; possible D gene TRBD1, 5 bases. CDR1 is SGDLS and CDR2 is YYNGEE in the germline V gene. CDR3 length: 16 amino acids. V lost 0 bases, J lost 0 bases, and 9 bases lay in between. This CDR3 reads CASSVDWTTNTGELFF. The CDR3, as DNA: TGTGCCAGCAGCGTAGATTGGACAACGAACACCGGGGAGCTGTTTTTT. Filled out from reference TRBV9 and TRBJ2-2, the complete variable domain reads DSGVTQTPKHLITATGQRVTLRCSPRSGDLSVYWYQQSLDQGLQFLIQYYNGEERAKGNILERFSAQQFPDLHSELNLSSLELGDSALYFCASSVDWTTNTGELFFGEGSRLTVL.

The chain is built from TRBV5-4 and TRBJ2-7; 7 nucleotides align to TRBD1. Looked up from germline, CDR1 is SGHNT and CDR2 is YYREEE (reference sequence). This CDR3 comprises 16 residues. V trimming: 1 base; J trimming: 1 base; junction bases outside the gene matches: 8. Here the CDR3 DNA reads TGTGCCAGCAGCTTGTCAGGGACAGCAGCTTCCTACGAGCAGTACTTC. Translated, it gives CASSLSGTAASYEQYF. Looking up the rest from reference TRBV5-4 and TRBJ2-7 gives the full variable domain: ETGVTQSPTHLIKTRGQQVTLRCSSQSGHNTVSWYQQALGQGPQFIFQYYREEENGRGNFPPRFSGLQFPNYSSELNVNALELDDSALYLCASSLSGTAASYEQYFGPGTRLTVT.

The gene calls are TRBV29-1 and TRBJ1-1, with D perhaps matching TRBD1 (5 bases). Germline-derived CDR1 and CDR2 are SQVTM and ANQGSEA. V lost 8 bases and J lost 5, with 15 bases in between. The CDR3 covers 12 residues. In DNA form, the CDR3 reads TGCAGCCCCCTACGGGGGGTTACTGAAGCTTTCTTT. Translating gives CSPLRGVTEAFF.

This chain uses TRBV7-9 with TRBJ2-1; D unresolved. Looked up from germline, CDR1 is SEHNR and CDR2 is FQNEAQ (reference sequence). The germline V and J ends were trimmed by 6 bases and 2 bases, with 14 bases remaining between them. The CDR3 consists of 15 residues. The CDR3, as DNA: TGTGCCAGCAGAACCACCTTGGGCCCCTACAATGAGCAGTTCTTC. Translated, it gives CASRTTLGPYNEQFF. Complete variable domain (other parts from reference TRBV7-9 and TRBJ2-1): DTGVSQNPRHKITKRGQNVTFRCDPISEHNRLYWYRQTLGQGPEFLTYFQNEAQLEKSRLLSDRFSAERPKGSFSTLEIQRTEQGDSAMYLCASRTTLGPYNEQFFGPGTRLTVL.

The chain carries TRBV5-4 and TRBJ2-2, with a possible D match to TRBD1 (6 bases). The CDR3 extends over 16 amino acids. Germline CDR1 SGHNT, CDR2 YYREEE (reference sequence). Trimming left V 2 bases short and J 0 bases short, with 11 bases between. The CDR3 loop reads CASSFAGVANTGELFF. The CDR3 DNA reads as TGTGCCAGCAGCTTTGCAGGGGTCGCGAACACCGGGGAGCTGTTTTTT.

V gene TRBV7-3 combines with J gene TRBJ2-5, with 8 bases aligning to TRBD2. This CDR3 contains 13 residues. J lost 5 bases, V lost 2 bases, and 1 base had no gene match. Germline V gives CDR1 SGHTA, CDR2 FQGTGA. The CDR3 is CASSLERGETQYF. CDR3 bases: TGTGCCAGCAGCTTAGAGCGGGGGGAGACCCAGTACTTC.